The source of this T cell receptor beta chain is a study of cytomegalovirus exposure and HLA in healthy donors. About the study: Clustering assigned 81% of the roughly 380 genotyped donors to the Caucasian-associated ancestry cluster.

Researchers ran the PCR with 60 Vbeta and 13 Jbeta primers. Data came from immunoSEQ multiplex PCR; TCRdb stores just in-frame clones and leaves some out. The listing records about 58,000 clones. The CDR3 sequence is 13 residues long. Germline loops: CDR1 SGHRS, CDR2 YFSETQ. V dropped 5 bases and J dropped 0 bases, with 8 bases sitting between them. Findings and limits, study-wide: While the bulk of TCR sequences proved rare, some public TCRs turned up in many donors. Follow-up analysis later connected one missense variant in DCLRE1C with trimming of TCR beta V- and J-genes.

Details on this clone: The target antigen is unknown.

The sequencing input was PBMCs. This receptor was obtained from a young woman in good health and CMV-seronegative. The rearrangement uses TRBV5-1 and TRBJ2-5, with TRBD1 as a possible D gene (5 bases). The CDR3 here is CASSPGNQETQYF. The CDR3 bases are TGCGCCAGCAGTCCAGGGAACCAAGAGACCCAGTACTTC. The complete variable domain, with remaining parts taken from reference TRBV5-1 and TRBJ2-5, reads KAGVTQTPRYLIKTRGQQVTLSCSPISGHRSVSWYQQTPGQGLQFLFEYFSETQRNKGNFPGRFSGRQFSNSRSEMNVSTLELGDSALYLCASSPGNQETQYFGPGTRLLVL.